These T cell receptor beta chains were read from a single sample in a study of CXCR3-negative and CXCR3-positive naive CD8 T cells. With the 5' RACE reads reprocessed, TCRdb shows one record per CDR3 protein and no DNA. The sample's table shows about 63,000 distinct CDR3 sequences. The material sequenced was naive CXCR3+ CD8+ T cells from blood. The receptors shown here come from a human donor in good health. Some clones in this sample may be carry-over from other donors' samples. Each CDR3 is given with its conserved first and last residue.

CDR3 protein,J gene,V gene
CASSVTSGGFSYEQYF,TRBJ2-7,TRBV5-1
CASSNGGLAGGSYNEQFF,TRBJ2-1,TRBV28
CASNLWGDNEQFF,TRBJ2-1,TRBV27
CASSSATVPKPQHF,TRBJ1-5,TRBV7-9
CSVEGDSDLYEQYF,TRBJ2-7,TRBV29-1
CASGTPAGANYNNEQFF,TRBJ2-1,TRBV28
CSATGTADYVGQYF,TRBJ2-7,TRBV20-1
CASSQVQRAYNEQFF,TRBJ2-1,TRBV4-2
CASPPKWAAKNIQYF,TRBJ2-4,TRBV27
CASSIGGGRYNEQFF,TRBJ2-1,TRBV19
CASSSTGLASDTQYF,TRBJ2-3,TRBV7-3
CAWSLTGTDYGYTF,TRBJ1-2,TRBV30
CASSPPRWEVTTEAFF,TRBJ1-1,TRBV28
CASRHTLMDSAEQYF,TRBJ2-7,TRBV28
CSATNLYRGRANQPQHF,TRBJ1-5,TRBV20-1
CASSQVFPGQDEQYF,TRBJ2-7,TRBV4-1
CASAPGEERGYGYTF,TRBJ1-2,TRBV7-6
CSVVLWSSYNEQFF,TRBJ2-1,TRBV29-1
CASSLVGSGANVLTF,TRBJ2-6,TRBV28
CASSFTGVYGYTF,TRBJ1-2,TRBV6-5
CSARVIWGSGGVYNEQFF,TRBJ2-1,TRBV20-1
CSVRRTLSGANVLTF,TRBJ2-6,TRBV29-1
CASSYFGLDGANVLTF,TRBJ2-6,TRBV6-2/TRBV6-3
CASSLEGLQIQYF,TRBJ2-4,TRBV7-2
CASMLLLNQPQHF,TRBJ1-5,TRBV10-1
CASSLVVTNQPQHF,TRBJ1-5,TRBV28
CASSLSGGSYEQYF,TRBJ2-7,TRBV7-9
CASSPRQTTDTQYF,TRBJ2-3,TRBV7-8
CSVVPGQGYYEQYF,TRBJ2-7,TRBV29-1
CASSQDWLVSRPPGYTF,TRBJ1-2,TRBV14
CSVQVSSYEQYF,TRBJ2-7,TRBV29-1
CSVEVKFRDRGRFDTEAFF,TRBJ1-1,TRBV29-1
CSVETGTEAREYEQYF,TRBJ2-7,TRBV29-1
CASSLGGLPTNEQFF,TRBJ2-1,TRBV12-3/TRBV12-4
CASSYPGGGAGELFF,TRBJ2-2,TRBV6-5
CASSQEYEQYF,TRBJ2-7,TRBV4-1
CASSLEVDNYEQYF,TRBJ2-7,TRBV7-9
CSVADSRRNYGYNF,TRBJ1-2,TRBV29-1
CSPWTEGREQFF,TRBJ2-1,TRBV29-1
CSARDLWQGGSDQPQHF,TRBJ1-5,TRBV20-1
CSASGGTAYEQYF,TRBJ2-7,TRBV20-1
CASSIQGVSYNEQFF,TRBJ2-1,TRBV9
CSATGYGLEQFF,TRBJ2-1,TRBV20-1
CASSLAWDTSYEQYF,TRBJ2-7,TRBV5-1
CASSQGRVLEQYF,TRBJ2-7,TRBV4-3
CASTGFLQGFADTQYF,TRBJ2-3,TRBV4-1
CASSIGTGSYNEQFF,TRBJ2-1,TRBV19
CASSETRAGKTEAFF,TRBJ1-1,TRBV2
CATRPGSTDTQYF,TRBJ2-3,TRBV10-1
CSVDSGYSTDTQYF,TRBJ2-3,TRBV29-1